Below, one T cell receptor (beta chain) is given with its context. This clone's antigen is unknown. No much larger clonotype is one base removed from it; base qualities were not supplied. The source of the sample is a study of T cells in Graves' hyperthyroidism and ophthalmopathy (dated 2019 in TCRdb). At the level of the whole study: Peripheral blood samples were taken at the time of initial diagnosis, prior to any treatment. A discovery cohort of about a hundred patients, about 43 with Graves' ophthalmopathy and approximately 57 with stable Graves' hyperthyroidism, was used to find distinguishing TCR V-J signatures. Prospective prediction of ophthalmopathy was tested in an independent validation cohort of approximately 18 hyperthyroidism patients and some 17 patients who later progressed to ophthalmopathy. The approximately 100 discovery patients were randomly divided into training and test sets at a 7:3 ratio. The study also compared thyroid tissue and blood T-cell repertoires from roughly 6 Graves' hyperthyroidism patients. After sampling, hyperthyroidism patients received methimazole starting at 30 mg daily, and ophthalmopathy patients received high-dose intravenous methylprednisolone. The paper describes TCR Vbeta CDR3 sequencing of 140 or so peripheral blood samples, made up of 43 ophthalmopathy patients, approximately 76 hyperthyroidism patients and 17 progressor patients. The paper's findings and limits, for the study overall: During validation, the model predicted progression to ophthalmopathy a median of around six months ahead of onset, with almost 71% sensitivity and about 75% specificity. Most expanded thyroid clonotypes (frequency above 0.001) were also found in blood, which suggests that blood repertoires may mirror thyroid immune responses. A 13 V-J signature model separated ophthalmopathy from stable hyperthyroidism, with over 85% sensitivity and 81.08% specificity in cross-validation and 80%/75% in testing. Sample size was not statistically predetermined, and blinding of investigators to group allocation was not performed.

The CDR3 numbers 16 residues from cysteine through phenylalanine. Only the CDR3 DNA is retained, 48 bases long and in frame from the first base. V and J are truncated by 4 bases and 2 bases respectively, leaving an intervening sequence of 15 bases. The TCR beta CDR3 regions were amplified from the RNA transcripts. The TCR CDR3 was subjected to a first round of RT-PCR using the HTBI primer set and the Qiagen OneStep RT-PCR kit. Libraries were constructed in a second round of multiplex PCR, after which size selection and purification were performed. Sequencing of the libraries was done on an Illumina HiSeq2000 using paired-end 100 bp reads. On the study's bioinformatics: Raw data were processed with SOAPnuke, discarding reads with adapters, uncalled bases, mean Phred below 15, or no exact constant-primer or identifier match. COPE v1.2.5 was used to merge high-quality paired reads, and clonotypes were defined as unique nucleotide sequences. MiTCR v1.1 was used to align the clonotypes against IMGT TRBV, TRBD and TRBJ reference segments. Analysis was restricted to V-J combinations with a frequency above 0.0001, which covered roughly 99% of repertoires. A TCS score was defined as the ratio of F50 (clonal expansion) to E x V (chaos), with BLOSUM62-based TCRdist applied between CDR3 peptides within each V-J. Welch's t-statistics and random forest reduced several hundred V-J features to 13, which were used in a naive Bayes classifier (R e1071). TCRdb took the public reads, trimmed them with fastp at Q25, ran MiXCR for clone calling and kept in-frame beta chains. A single entry per CDR3 protein holds the most common genes and DNA from its merged rows. V and J calls and clone size were set by TCRdb, not the authors. For this sample the table gives nearly 600,000 distinct CDR3 sequences, of which over 11% were detected only once. The biggest ten clones account for 5.5% to 7.5% of the sample.

Hyperthyroidism patients were newly diagnosed, with disease duration under 2 months, and aged 18 to 65 years. Exclusion was applied to patients with uncontrolled infections, other autoimmune diseases, pregnancy or lactation. Clinical symptoms, serum thyroxine and TRAb, thyroid ultrasound, and orbital computed tomography formed the basis for the diagnoses. Blood from progressor patients was drawn when they were first diagnosed with hyperthyroidism, before any ophthalmopathy symptoms appeared. PBMCs were separated from under 12 ml of fresh peripheral blood using Ficoll-Paque density gradient centrifugation. Patients classed as progressors first received a Graves' hyperthyroidism diagnosis and then went on to develop ophthalmopathy during follow-up. Total RNA was extracted with Trizol reagent, and quality was checked on an Agilent 2100 Bioanalyzer.

The source of this sequence is a woman in her twenties or thirties with Graves' hyperthyroidism that later progressed to Graves' ophthalmopathy. Recombination connected TRBV5-7 to TRBJ2-2, with the D call perhaps TRBD1 or TRBD2, as 5 bases match in each case. TRBV5-7 is recorded as an ORF, its role being uncertain. Sequences were obtained from blood. The DNA is as follows: TGTGCCAGCAGCGGCCCGGGACGGCTAAACACCGGGGAGCTGTTTTTT. Translated, this gives CASSGPGRLNTGELFF.